The rows below give T cell receptor beta chains drawn from one sample of a study of blood T cell repertoires in COVID-19. Using immunoSEQ multiplex PCR, the repertoire was profiled, and TCRdb retains in-frame clones only, with some absent. In the table there are some 130,000 clones, about nine tenths of which are singletons. Sequences were obtained from peripheral blood. These receptors were obtained from a man between 50 and 59 years old with active COVID-19. Both conserved end residues are part of each CDR3. D genes are given only for firm matches. Clone size is not always given. Where it is, it says once, few, many or a class for expanded clones.

j_call d_call v_call clone_size cdr3_nt cdr3_aa
TRBJ2-5 TRBD1 TRBV6-5 NA TGTGCCAGCAGTCAGTTCACAGGGGGCCGGGAGACCCAGTACTTC CASSQFTGGRETQYF
TRBJ1-1 TRBD1 TRBV5-5 NA TGTGCCAGCAGCTCTATCTCGGGGACAGGGGGCACTGAAGCTTTCTTT CASSSISGTGGTEAFF
TRBJ2-7 TRBD1 TRBV18 NA TGTGCCAGCTCGTTAAACAGGGGGCTGTACGAGCAGTACTTC CASSLNRGLYEQYF
TRBJ2-3 NA TRBV4-1 NA TGCGCCAGCGGGGGGGCCCGGGGCACAGATACGCAGTATTTT CASGGARGTDTQYF
TRBJ2-7 NA TRBV7-3 NA TGTGCCAGCAGCCCCTCGACAGGCTCCTACGAGCAGTACTTC CASSPSTGSYEQYF
TRBJ1-2 TRBD1 TRBV27 once TGTGCCAGCAGCAGGACAGGGCAGGGCTACACCTTC CASSRTGQGYTF
TRBJ2-2 TRBD2 TRBV4-2 NA TGTGCCAGCAGCCAAGAAGTTCTAGCGGGTAGGACCGGGGAGCTGTTTTTT CASSQEVLAGRTGELFF
TRBJ2-2 NA TRBV3-1/TRBV3-2 NA TGTGCCAGCTGGGGCGGGGCGTGGACCGGGGAGCTGTTTTTT CASWGGAWTGELFF
TRBJ2-3 NA TRBV9 NA TGTGCCAGCAGCCCGGGACACACTAGCACAGATACGCAGTATTTT CASSPGHTSTDTQYF
TRBJ1-1 NA TRBV5-4 once TGTGCTGCAAAGGGGTTGTACACTGAAGCTTTCTTT CAAKGLYTEAFF
TRBJ2-3 TRBD2 TRBV14 NA TGTGCCAGCAGCCAAGATAACGGACTAGCGGGGGGCGAGCCCACAGATACGCAGTATTTT CASSQDNGLAGGEPTDTQYF
TRBJ2-7 NA TRBV5-1 NA TGCGCCAGCAGCTTGGGACGCGGCCTACTAACCTCCTACGAGCAGTACTTC CASSLGRGLLTSYEQYF
TRBJ2-5 NA TRBV7-2 NA TGTGCCAGTAACACAGGGTCCGGAGAGACCCAGTACTTC CASNTGSGETQYF
TRBJ2-7 NA TRBV18 NA TGTGCCAGCTCACCGCGGGGTGTGAACGAGCAGTACTTC CASSPRGVNEQYF
TRBJ2-3 NA TRBV5-6 NA TGTGCCAGCAGCTTGGTGCTCCGGGAGTCCACAGATACGCAGTATTTT CASSLVLRESTDTQYF
TRBJ2-5 TRBD2 TRBV7-3 NA TGTGCCAGCAGCCGCGGGACTAGCGGGGGGACGTACCAAGAGACCCAGTACTTC CASSRGTSGGTYQETQYF
TRBJ1-4 NA TRBV3-1/TRBV3-2 NA TGTGCCAGCAGCCAAGAATATCGGGGGAATGAAAAACTGTTTTTT CASSQEYRGNEKLFF
TRBJ2-2 TRBD2 TRBV11-3 NA TGTGCCAGCAGCTTTTCCCGAGCGGGGGTGACCGGGGAGCTGTTTTTT CASSFSRAGVTGELFF
TRBJ2-3 NA TRBV5-1 NA TGCGCCAGCAGAGAAGGGGCTTCGGATACGCAGTATTTT CASREGASDTQYF